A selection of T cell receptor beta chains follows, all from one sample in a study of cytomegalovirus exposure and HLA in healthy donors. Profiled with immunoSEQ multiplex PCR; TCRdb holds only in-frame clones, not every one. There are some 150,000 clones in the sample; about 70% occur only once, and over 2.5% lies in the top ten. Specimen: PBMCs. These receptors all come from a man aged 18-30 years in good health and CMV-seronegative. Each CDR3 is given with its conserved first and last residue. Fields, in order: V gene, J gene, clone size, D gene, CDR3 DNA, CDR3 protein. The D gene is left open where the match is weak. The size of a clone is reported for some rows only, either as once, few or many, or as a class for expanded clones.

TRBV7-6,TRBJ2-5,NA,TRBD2,TGTGCCAGCAGCTTAGTAAGGACTAGCGGGGGCCTAACCCAAGAGACCCAGTACTTC,CASSLVRTSGGLTQETQYF
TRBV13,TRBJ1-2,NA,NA,TGTGCCAGCAGCTTAGTTTCCGGGAACTATGGCTACACCTTC,CASSLVSGNYGYTF
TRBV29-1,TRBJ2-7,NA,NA,TGCAGCGTTGAGTCCCCCGTTGAGGGTCGGTCCTACGAGCAGTACTTC,CSVESPVEGRSYEQYF
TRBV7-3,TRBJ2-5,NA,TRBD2,TGTGCCAGCAGCTTTGGACTAGCGGGTGGGGAGACCCAGTACTTC,CASSFGLAGGETQYF
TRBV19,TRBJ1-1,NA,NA,TGTGCCAGTAGTCCCATGCCCCGAGCCGCTGAAGCTTTCTTT,CASSPMPRAAEAFF
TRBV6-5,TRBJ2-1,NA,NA,TGTGCCAGCACCGACCGAGGCAGGGACTACAATGAGCAGTTCTTC,CASTDRGRDYNEQFF
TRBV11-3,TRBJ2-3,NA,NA,TGTGCCAGCAGCTTGTCGGGGGGCACAGATACGCAGTATTTT,CASSLSGGTDTQYF
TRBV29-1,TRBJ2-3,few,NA,TGCAGCGTTGAATCATTGACGGACAGACTCACAGATACGCAGTATTTT,CSVESLTDRLTDTQYF
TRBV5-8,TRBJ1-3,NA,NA,TGTGCCAGCAGCTCGCGGAACTCTGGAAACACCATATATTTT,CASSSRNSGNTIYF
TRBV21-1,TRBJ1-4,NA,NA,TGTGCCAGCCGTTGGGACTCCGATAGGGAAAAACTGTTTTTT,CASRWDSDREKLFF
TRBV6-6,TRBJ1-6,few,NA,TGTGCCAGCAGCCGGGACTTCGAGGGTTCACCCCTCCACTTT,CASSRDFEGSPLHF
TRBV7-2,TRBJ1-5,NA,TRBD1,TGTGCCAGCAGCCGGACAGGGAATAGCAATCAGCCCCAGCATTTT,CASSRTGNSNQPQHF
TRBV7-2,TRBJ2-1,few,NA,TGTGCCAGCAGCCCGGACAATGAGCAGTTCTTC,CASSPDNEQFF
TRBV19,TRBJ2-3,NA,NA,TGTGCCAGTAGTACCGATGTTGAAACAGGGTTGACAGATACGCAGTATTTT,CASSTDVETGLTDTQYF
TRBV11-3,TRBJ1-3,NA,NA,TGTGCCGGACATTCGCCCTCTGGAAACACCATATATTTT,CAGHSPSGNTIYF
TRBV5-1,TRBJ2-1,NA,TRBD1,TGCGCCAGCAGCTTGGGAGGGACAGGGACCAACAATGAGCAGTTCTTC,CASSLGGTGTNNEQFF
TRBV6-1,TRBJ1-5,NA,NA,TGTGCCAGCAGTGAAGTGAGAGCCAATCAGCCCCAGCATTTT,CASSEVRANQPQHF
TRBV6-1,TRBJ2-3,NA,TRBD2,TGTGCCAGGGATGGGGGGGGCACAGATACGCAGTATTTT,CARDGGGTDTQYF
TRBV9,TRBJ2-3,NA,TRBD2,TGTGCCAGCAGCACTAGCGGTGTTTTAGATACGCAGTATTTT,CASSTSGVLDTQYF
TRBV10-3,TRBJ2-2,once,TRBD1,TGTGCCATCAACGACAGGGGCGGCACCGGGGAGCTGTTTTTT,CAINDRGGTGELFF
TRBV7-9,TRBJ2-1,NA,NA,TGTTCCAGCAGCTATACAGCAATCCTGATAAATAATGAGCAGTTCTTC,CSSSYTAILINNEQFF
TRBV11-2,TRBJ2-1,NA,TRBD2,TGTGCCAGCAGCTTAACGGTGCGGGGGGGCCCTTCCTACAATGAGCAGTTCTTC,CASSLTVRGGPSYNEQFF
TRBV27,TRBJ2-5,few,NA,TGTGCCAGCAGTTTAAGACACGGACAAGAGACCCAGTACTTC,CASSLRHGQETQYF
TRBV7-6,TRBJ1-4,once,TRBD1,TGTGCCAGCAGCTTAGGACAGGGAAGTAATGAAAAACTGTTTTTT,CASSLGQGSNEKLFF
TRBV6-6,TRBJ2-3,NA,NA,TGTGCCAGCAGTTACTCCGCGACGCAGTATTTT,CASSYSATQYF
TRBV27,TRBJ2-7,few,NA,TGTGCCAGCAGACCCCGGTCCCCGAAGCAGTACTTC,CASRPRSPKQYF
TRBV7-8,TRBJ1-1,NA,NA,TGTGCCAGCAGCTTAGCGAACCTAGCGGGACCCACCGCAGCTTTCTTT,CASSLANLAGPTAAFF